These 2 T cell receptor beta chains share one sample of origin, sequenced in a study of cytomegalovirus exposure and HLA in healthy donors. PCR involved 60 Vbeta and 13 Jbeta primers. Generated by immunoSEQ multiplex PCR, the TCRdb table keeps only in-frame clones and is missing some. This table has 85,000 to 120,000 clones, roughly 83% appearing once. Material: PBMCs. The receptors shown here come from a man aged 40-49 years in good health and CMV-seronegative.

The chain recombines TRBV5-6 with TRBJ2-7; D is ambiguous. Germline CDR1 and CDR2: SGHDT and YYEEEE. V lost 0 bases to trimming and J lost 3 bases, with 7 bases between them. This CDR3 spans 13 amino acids. The CDR3 nucleotides read TGTGCCAGCAGCTTGGGACACAGCTACGAGCAGTACTTC. Protein product: CASSLGHSYEQYF. Together with reference TRBV5-6 and TRBJ2-7, the CDR3 gives the full variable domain: DAGVTQSPTHLIKTRGQQVTLRCSPKSGHDTVSWYQQALGQGPQFIFQYYEEEERQRGNFPDRFSGHQFPNYSSELNVNALLLGDSALYLCASSLGHSYEQYFGPGTRLTVT.

The chain has TRBV2 and TRBJ2-7, with TRBD1 matching over 7 bases. This CDR3 spans 15 amino acids. Germline assignment: CDR1 SNHLY and CDR2 FYNNEI. V lost 2 bases, J lost 12 bases, and 16 bases stayed unmatched. The CDR3 loop reads CASSETAGGPLLGYF. DNA for the CDR3: TGTGCCAGCAGTGAAACGGCAGGGGGTCCGCTTCTGGGGTACTTC.